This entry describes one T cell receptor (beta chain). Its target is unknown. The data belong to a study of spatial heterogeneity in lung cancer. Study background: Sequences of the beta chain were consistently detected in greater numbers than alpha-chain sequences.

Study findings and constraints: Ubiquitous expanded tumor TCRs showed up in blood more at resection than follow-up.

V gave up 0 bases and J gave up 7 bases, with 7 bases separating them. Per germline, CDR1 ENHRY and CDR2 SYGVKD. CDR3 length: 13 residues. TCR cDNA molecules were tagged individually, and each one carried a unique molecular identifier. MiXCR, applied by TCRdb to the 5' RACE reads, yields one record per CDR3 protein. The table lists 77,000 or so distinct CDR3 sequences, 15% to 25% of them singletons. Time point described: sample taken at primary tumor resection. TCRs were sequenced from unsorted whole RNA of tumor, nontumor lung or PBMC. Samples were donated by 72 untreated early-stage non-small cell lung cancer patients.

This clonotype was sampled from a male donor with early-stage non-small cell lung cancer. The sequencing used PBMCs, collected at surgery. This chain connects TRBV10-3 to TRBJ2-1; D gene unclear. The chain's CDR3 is CAISESGANEQFF. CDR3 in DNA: TGTGCCATCAGTGAGTCAGGAGCTAATGAGCAGTTCTTC.